This TCR delta chain was documented in a study of γδ T cells in repeated Plasmodium falciparum infection. Study-level background: Age- and gender-matched Australian children served as comparison for malaria-exposed Malian children. Four controlled malaria infections with P. falciparum NF54 spanned less than 800 days. Points from the study as a whole: One small rural Malian village, predominantly a single ethnic group, supplied the cohort.

Germline V lookup: CDR1 TSWWSYY, CDR2 QGS. V gave up 0 bases and J gave up 0 bases; unmatched junction bases: 19. The CDR3 is 22 amino acids. This clone occurred a few times. Its target is not known. A far larger clone is off by one base, so a read error is likely. This specimen includes other DNA sequences encoding the same CDR3. TCRdb redid the clone calls on the multiplex PCR reads with CATT. The sample records 70,000 to 95,000 delta-chain clones, 1.4% to 1.5% being singletons. Bulk repertoires came from Vgamma9/Vdelta2+ or Vdelta2-negative gammadelta T cells flow-sorted from PBMC. This sequence joins TRDV1 and TRDJ4; 13 nucleotides match TRDD3. Sequencing was performed on gamma-delta T cells from blood. The receptor was isolated from a pool of human donors (malaria-infected and uninfected, not separated). CDR3 sequence reads: CALGELANFITGGYAPARPLIF. CDR3 DNA: TGTGCTCTTGGGGAACTAGCCAATTTCATTACTGGGGGATACGCCCCAGCCAGACCCCTGATCTTT.